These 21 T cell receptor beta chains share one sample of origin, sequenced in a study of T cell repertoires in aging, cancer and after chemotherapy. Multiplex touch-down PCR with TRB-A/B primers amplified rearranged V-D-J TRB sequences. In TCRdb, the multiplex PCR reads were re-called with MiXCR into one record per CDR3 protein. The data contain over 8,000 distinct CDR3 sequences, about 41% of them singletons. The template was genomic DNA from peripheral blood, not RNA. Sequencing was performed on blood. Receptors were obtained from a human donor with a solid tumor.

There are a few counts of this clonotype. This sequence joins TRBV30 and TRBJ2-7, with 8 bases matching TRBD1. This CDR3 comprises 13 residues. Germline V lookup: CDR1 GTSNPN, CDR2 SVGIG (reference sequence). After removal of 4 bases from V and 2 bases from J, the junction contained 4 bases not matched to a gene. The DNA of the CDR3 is TGTGCCTGGAACCAGGGGGCGGCCTACGAGCAGTACTTC. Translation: CAWNQGAAYEQYF.

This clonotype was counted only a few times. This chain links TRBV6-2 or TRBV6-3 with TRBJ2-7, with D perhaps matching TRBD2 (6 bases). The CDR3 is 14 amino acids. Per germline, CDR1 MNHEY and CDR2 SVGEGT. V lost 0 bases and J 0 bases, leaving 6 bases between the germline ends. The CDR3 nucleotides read TGTGCCAGCAGTTACTCGACTAGCTCCTACGAGCAGTACTTC. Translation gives CASSYSTSSYEQYF.

The CDR3 DNA is TGTGCCAGCAGACGGGGGGGCGGGGCTACAGATACGCAGTATTTT. Translating gives CASRRGGGATDTQYF. This chain joins TRBV5-4 and TRBJ2-3; TRBD2 matches at 8 bases. V lost 5 bases and J lost 3; bases outside the gene matches: 8. The CDR3 runs to 15 residues. Looked up from germline, CDR1 is SGHNT and CDR2 is YYREEE (reference sequence). Full variable domain (missing parts from reference TRBV5-4 and TRBJ2-3): ETGVTQSPTHLIKTRGQQVTLRCSSQSGHNTVSWYQQALGQGPQFIFQYYREEENGRGNFPPRFSGLQFPNYSSELNVNALELDDSALYLCASRRGGGATDTQYFGPGTRLTVL.

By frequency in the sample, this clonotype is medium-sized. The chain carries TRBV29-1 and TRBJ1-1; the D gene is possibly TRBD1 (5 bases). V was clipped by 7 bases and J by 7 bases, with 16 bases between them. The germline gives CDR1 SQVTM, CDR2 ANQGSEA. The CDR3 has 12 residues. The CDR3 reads CSGGGESNEAFF. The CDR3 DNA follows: TGCAGCGGGGGGGGGGAAAGCAATGAAGCTTTCTTT.

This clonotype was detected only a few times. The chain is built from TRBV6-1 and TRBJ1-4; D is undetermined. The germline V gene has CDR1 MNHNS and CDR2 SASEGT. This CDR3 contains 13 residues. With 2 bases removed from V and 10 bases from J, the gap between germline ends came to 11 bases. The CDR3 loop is CASSETQLVKLFF. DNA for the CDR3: TGTGCCAGCAGTGAAACACAGTTGGTAAAACTGTTTTTT.

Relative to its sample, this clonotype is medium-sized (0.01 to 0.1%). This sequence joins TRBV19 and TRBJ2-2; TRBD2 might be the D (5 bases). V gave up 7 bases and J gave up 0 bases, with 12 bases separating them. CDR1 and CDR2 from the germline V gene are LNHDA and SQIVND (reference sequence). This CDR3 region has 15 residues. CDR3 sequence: CASIRGQANTGELFF. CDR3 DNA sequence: TGTGCCAGTATCCGCGGGCAGGCGAACACCGGGGAGCTGTTTTTT.

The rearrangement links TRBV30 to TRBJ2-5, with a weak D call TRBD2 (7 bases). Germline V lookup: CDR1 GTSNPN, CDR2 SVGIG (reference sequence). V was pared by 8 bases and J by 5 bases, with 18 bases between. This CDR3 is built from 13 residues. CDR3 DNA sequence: TGTGCCAGGGATCGGGGGGCCGGGGAGACCCAGTACTTC. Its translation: CARDRGAGETQYF. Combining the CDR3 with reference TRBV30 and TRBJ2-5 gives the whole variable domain SQTIHQWPATLVQPVGSPLSLECTVEGTSNPNLYWYRQAAGRGLQLLFYSVGIGQISSEVPQNLSASRPQDRQFILSSKKLLLSDSGFYLCARDRGAGETQYFGPGTRLLVL.

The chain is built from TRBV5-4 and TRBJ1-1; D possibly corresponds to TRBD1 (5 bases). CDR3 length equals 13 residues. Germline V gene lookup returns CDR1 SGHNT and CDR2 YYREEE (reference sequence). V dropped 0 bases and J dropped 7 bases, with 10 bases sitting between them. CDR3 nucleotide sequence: TGTGCCAGCAGCTTGGGTGGGACGGGTGAAGCTTTCTTT. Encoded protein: CASSLGGTGEAFF.

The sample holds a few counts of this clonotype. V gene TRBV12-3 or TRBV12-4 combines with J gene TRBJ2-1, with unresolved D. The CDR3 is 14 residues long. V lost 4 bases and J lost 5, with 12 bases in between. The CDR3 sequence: CASSYQNTNNEQFF. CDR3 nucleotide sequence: TGTGCCAGCAGTTATCAGAACACGAACAATGAGCAGTTCTTC.

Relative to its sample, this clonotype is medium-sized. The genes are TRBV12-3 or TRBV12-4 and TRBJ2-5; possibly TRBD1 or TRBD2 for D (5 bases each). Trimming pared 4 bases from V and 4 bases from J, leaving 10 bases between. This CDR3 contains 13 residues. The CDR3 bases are TGTGCCAGCAGTTGGGACGCAACAGAGACCCAGTACTTC. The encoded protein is CASSWDATETQYF.

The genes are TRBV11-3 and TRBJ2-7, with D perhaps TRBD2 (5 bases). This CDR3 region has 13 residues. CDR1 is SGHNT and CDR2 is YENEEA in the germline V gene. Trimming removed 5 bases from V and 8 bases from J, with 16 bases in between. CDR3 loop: CASSPRGPNKQYF. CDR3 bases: TGTGCCAGCAGCCCCCGAGGGCCCAACAAGCAGTACTTC.

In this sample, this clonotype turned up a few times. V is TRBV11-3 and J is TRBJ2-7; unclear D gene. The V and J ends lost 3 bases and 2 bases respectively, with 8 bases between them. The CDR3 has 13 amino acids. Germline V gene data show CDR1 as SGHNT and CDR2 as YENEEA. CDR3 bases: TGTGCCAGCAGCTTCGGTCAGACCTACGAGCAGTACTTC. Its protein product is CASSFGQTYEQYF. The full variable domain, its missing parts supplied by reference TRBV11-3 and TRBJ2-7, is EAGVVQSPRYKIIEKKQPVAFWCNPISGHNTLYWYLQNLGQGPELLIRYENEEAVDDSQLPKDRFSAERLKGVDSTLKIQPAELGDSAVYLCASSFGQTYEQYFGPGTRLTVT.

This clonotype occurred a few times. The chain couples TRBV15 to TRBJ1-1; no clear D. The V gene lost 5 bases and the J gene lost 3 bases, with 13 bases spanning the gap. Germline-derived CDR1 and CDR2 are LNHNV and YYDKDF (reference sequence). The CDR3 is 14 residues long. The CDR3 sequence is CATSLGGWDTEAFF. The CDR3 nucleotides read TGTGCCACCAGCCTGGGAGGGTGGGACACTGAAGCTTTCTTT.

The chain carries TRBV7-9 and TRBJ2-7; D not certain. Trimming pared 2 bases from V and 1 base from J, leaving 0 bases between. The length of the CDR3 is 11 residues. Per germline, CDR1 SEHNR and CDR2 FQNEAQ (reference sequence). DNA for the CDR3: TGTGCCAGCAGCTTATCCTACGAGCAGTACTTC. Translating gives CASSLSYEQYF.

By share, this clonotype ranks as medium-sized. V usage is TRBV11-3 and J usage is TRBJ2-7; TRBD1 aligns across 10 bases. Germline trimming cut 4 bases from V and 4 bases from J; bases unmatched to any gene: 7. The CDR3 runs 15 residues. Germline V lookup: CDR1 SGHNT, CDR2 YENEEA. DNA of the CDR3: TGTGCCAGCAGCTCCCCGACAGGGGGCGGATACGAGCAGTACTTC. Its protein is CASSSPTGGGYEQYF.

CDR3 bases: TGTGCCAGCAGTTACTCGCCTCACACCTACGAGCAGTACTTC. Its protein is CASSYSPHTYEQYF. The chain is built from TRBV6-2 or TRBV6-3 and TRBJ2-7; D remains unclear. Trimming shortened V by 0 bases and J by 2 bases, and 8 bases separated the two germline ends. CDR1 is MNHEY and CDR2 is SVGEGT in the germline V gene. CDR3 length: 14 amino acids.

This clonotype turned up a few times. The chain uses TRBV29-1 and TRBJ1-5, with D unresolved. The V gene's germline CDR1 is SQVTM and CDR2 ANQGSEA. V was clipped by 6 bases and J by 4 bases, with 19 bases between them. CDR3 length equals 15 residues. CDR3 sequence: CSVADGLLGNQPQHF. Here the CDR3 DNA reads TGCAGCGTCGCTGACGGACTATTAGGTAATCAGCCCCAGCATTTT.

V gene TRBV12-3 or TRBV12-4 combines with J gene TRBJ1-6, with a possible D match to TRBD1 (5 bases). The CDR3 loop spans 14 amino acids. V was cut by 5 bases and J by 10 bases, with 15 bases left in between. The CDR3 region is CASSRTFGGSPLHF. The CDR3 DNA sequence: TGTGCCAGCAGTCGGACATTCGGCGGCTCACCCCTCCACTTT.

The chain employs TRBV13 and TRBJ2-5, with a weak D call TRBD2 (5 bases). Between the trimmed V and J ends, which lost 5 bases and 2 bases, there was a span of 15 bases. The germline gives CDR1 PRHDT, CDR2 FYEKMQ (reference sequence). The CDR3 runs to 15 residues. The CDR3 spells CASSPRQAAQETQYF. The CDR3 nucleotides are TGTGCCAGCAGCCCCCGGCAAGCGGCTCAAGAGACCCAGTACTTC.

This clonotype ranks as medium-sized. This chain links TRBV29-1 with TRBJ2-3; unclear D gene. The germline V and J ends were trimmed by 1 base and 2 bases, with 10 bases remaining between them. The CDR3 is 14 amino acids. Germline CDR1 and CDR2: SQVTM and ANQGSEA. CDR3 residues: CSVEGGKDTDTQYF. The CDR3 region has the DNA TGCAGCGTTGAAGGAGGAAAGGACACAGATACGCAGTATTTT.

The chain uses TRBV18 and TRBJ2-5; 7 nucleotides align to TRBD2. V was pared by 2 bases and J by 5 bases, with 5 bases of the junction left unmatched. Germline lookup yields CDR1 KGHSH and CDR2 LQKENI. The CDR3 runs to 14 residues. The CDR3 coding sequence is TGTGCCAGCTCACCAGGGAGGGCCGGGGAGACCCAGTACTTC. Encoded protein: CASSPGRAGETQYF.